The following is a TCR beta chain sequence with its context. Its antigen is unidentified. This sample was taken from a study of cytomegalovirus exposure and HLA in healthy donors. Trimming stripped 5 bases from V and 8 bases from J, with 15 bases between. The CDR3 is made up of 13 amino acids. The germline V gene has CDR1 SGHAT and CDR2 FQNNGV. Study-level findings and limits: Researchers reportedly found TCR beta sequences accurately predicted most subjects' HLA-A and HLA-B alleles. Rare TCR sequences dominated, though some public TCRs recurred in many donors.

A multiplex PCR was run with 60 Vbeta primers and 13 Jbeta primers. The assay was immunoSEQ multiplex PCR, and TCRdb's table has in-frame clones only and misses some. Among roughly 97,000 clones listed, roughly 72% were seen once. The V call is TRBV11-2, the J call TRBJ1-2; the D is unclear. The sequenced sample consisted of PBMCs. This TCR came from a woman between 18 and 29 years old in good health and CMV-seropositive. The CDR3 DNA reads as TGTGCCAGCAGCGAAAGCCAGGTTACGGGCTACACCTTC. Translating gives CASSESQVTGYTF.